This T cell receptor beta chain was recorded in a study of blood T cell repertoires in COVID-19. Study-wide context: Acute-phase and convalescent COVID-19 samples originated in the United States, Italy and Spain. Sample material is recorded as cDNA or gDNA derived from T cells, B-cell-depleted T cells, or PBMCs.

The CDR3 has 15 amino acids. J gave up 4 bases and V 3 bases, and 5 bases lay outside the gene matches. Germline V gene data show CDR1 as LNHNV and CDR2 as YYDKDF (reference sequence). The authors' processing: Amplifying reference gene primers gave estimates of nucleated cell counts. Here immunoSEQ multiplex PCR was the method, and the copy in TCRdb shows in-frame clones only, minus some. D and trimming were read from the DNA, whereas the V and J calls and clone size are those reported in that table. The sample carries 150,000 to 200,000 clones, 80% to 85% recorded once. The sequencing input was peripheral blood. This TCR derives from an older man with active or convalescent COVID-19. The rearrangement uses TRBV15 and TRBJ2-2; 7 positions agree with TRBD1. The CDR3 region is CATSRQGQFTGELFF. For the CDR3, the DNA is TGTGCCACCAGCAGGCAGGGACAGTTCACCGGGGAGCTGTTTTTT.